These T cell receptor beta chains were read from a single sample in a study of OX40 agonist ivuxolimab in advanced cancers. Sequencing was performed with immunoSEQ multiplex PCR; in TCRdb, only in-frame clones are kept and a portion is missing. The sample has 70,000 to 90,000 clones, roughly 91% seen once. The input for sequencing was CD4+ or CD8+ T cells sorted from blood, taken in a trial of the OX40 agonist ivuxolimab. These receptors were collected from an adult with an advanced solid tumor such as melanoma, head and neck, liver or kidney cancer. CDR3s include the opening cysteine and the closing phenylalanine or tryptophan. The order of the fields is V gene, clone size, D gene, J gene, CDR3 protein, CDR3 DNA. A D gene is named only where the DNA matches it firmly. Clone size is given for some rows only: seen once, a few or many times, or a class if the clone is expanded.

>TRBV7-9|.|.|TRBJ1-3
CASIGGAAGNTIYF
TGTGCCAGCATCGGAGGGGCAGCTGGAAACACCATATATTTT
>TRBV19|.|TRBD1|TRBJ1-2
CASSVLQGAYGYTF
TGTGCCAGTAGTGTACTACAGGGGGCCTATGGCTACACCTTC
>TRBV15|.|.|TRBJ2-2
CATADHSRFANTGELFF
TGTGCCACCGCGGACCACTCCAGGTTCGCGAACACCGGGGAGCTGTTTTTT
>TRBV28|.|TRBD2|TRBJ2-7
CASSPGGPEYF
TGTGCCAGCAGTCCGGGGGGTCCAGAGTACTTC
>TRBV28|.|TRBD2|TRBJ2-1
CASSLPGTSGNEQFF
TGTGCCAGCAGTTTACCCGGGACTAGCGGGAATGAGCAGTTCTTC
>TRBV19|.|TRBD2|TRBJ2-1
CASIETSGRVNEQFF
TGTGCCAGTATTGAGACTAGCGGGAGGGTCAATGAGCAGTTCTTC
>TRBV21-1|.|.|TRBJ2-5
CASRTEGGETQYF
TGTGCCAGCCGAACGGAGGGGGGAGAGACCCAGTACTTC
>TRBV5-4|.|TRBD1|TRBJ1-1
CASSPQGGRNTEAFF
TGTGCCAGCAGTCCGCAGGGGGGCCGGAACACTGAAGCTTTCTTT
>TRBV4-1|few|.|TRBJ2-1
CASSQDRDEQFF
TGCGCCAGCAGCCAAGATAGGGATGAGCAGTTCTTC
>TRBV7-9|.|.|TRBJ1-2
CASSLSVQAVYGYTF
TGTGCCAGCAGCTTATCGGTCCAGGCCGTCTATGGCTACACCTTC
>TRBV6-5|.|TRBD1|TRBJ2-7
CASRQDRAEQYF
TGTGCCAGCAGACAGGACAGGGCCGAGCAGTACTTC
>TRBV9|.|.|TRBJ2-3
CASSVVGTPGDTQYF
TGTGCCAGCAGCGTAGTCGGGACGCCGGGGGATACGCAGTATTTT
>TRBV7-9|.|TRBD2|TRBJ2-3
CASSLTSGRTDTQYF
TGTGCCAGCAGCTTAACTAGCGGACGCACAGATACGCAGTATTTT
>TRBV27|.|.|TRBJ2-7
CASSLMGQVQYF
TGTGCCAGCAGTTTAATGGGGCAAGTGCAGTACTTC
>TRBV9|.|.|TRBJ1-6
CASSGPGGNSPLHF
TGTGCCAGCAGCGGCCCCGGGGGCAATTCACCCCTCCACTTT
>TRBV11-2|.|.|TRBJ2-1
CASSRGSGGLYNEQFF
TGTGCCAGCAGCCGCGGTAGCGGCGGGCTCTACAATGAGCAGTTCTTC